This T cell receptor beta chain came from a study of cytotoxic CD8 clonotypes in ibrutinib-treated CLL. About the research overall: Response specimens were obtained following a median treatment duration of 12 months, with a range of 6 to 36.

Points on this clone: Its antigen is currently unknown.

Study observations and caveats: Public clonotypes, found uncommonly, either contracted or stayed stable on treatment. Higher clonality was seen at ibrutinib response and a return toward baseline at progression. Patients showed higher baseline clonality than age-matched healthy donors, and it tracked circulating CD8+ T-cell counts.

Sequencing was performed with immunoSEQ multiplex PCR; in TCRdb, only in-frame clones are kept and a portion is missing. The table includes about 49,000 clones, roughly two thirds detected once. Sequencing used PBMCs, obtained after 12 months of ibrutinib treatment. The sequence came from a human donor with chronic lymphocytic leukemia.

This chain's CDR3 is CASSSTWSNQPQHF. DNA of the CDR3: TGTGCCAGCAGTTCCACGTGGAGCAATCAGCCCCAGCATTTT. This chain links TRBV27 with TRBJ1-5; D ambiguous. V shed 4 bases and J shed 1 base, with 8 bases lying between them. Germline CDR1 MNHEY, CDR2 SMNVEV (reference sequence). The CDR3 runs 14 residues.